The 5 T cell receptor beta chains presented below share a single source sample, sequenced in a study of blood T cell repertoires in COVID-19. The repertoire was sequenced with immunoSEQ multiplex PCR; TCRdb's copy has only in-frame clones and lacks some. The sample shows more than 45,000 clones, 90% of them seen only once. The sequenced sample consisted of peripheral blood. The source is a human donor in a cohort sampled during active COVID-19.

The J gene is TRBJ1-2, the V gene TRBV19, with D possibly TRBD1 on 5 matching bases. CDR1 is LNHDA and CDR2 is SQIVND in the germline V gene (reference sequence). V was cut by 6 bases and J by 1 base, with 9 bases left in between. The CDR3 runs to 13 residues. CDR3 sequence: CASSRQNNYGYTF. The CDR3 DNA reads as TGTGCCAGTAGCCGACAGAATAACTATGGCTACACCTTC.

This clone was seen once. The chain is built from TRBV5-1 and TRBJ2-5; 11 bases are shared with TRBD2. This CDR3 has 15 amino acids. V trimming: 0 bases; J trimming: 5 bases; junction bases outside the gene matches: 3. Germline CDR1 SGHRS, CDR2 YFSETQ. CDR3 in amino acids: CASSLVSSGRETQYF. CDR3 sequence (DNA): TGCGCCAGCAGCTTGGTGTCTAGCGGGAGGGAGACCCAGTACTTC.

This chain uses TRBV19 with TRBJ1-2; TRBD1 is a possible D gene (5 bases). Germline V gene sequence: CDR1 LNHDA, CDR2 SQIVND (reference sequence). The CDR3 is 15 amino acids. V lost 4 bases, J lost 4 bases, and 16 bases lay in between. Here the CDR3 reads CASSTYPQGGYGYTF. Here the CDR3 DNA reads TGTGCCAGTAGTACCTACCCTCAGGGCGGCTATGGCTACACCTTC.

CDR3 nucleotide sequence: TGCGCCAGCAGCCAAGTAGGGGCAGGGAAAGATACGCAGTATTTT. This translates into CASSQVGAGKDTQYF. The rearrangement joins TRBV4-1 to TRBJ2-3, with D maybe TRBD1 (5 bases). Trimming removed 1 base from V and 5 bases from J, with 13 bases in between. Germline values: CDR1 MGHRA, CDR2 YSYEKL. The CDR3 has 15 residues.

The CDR3 coding sequence is TGCGCCAGCAGCTTGGAATCGGGAGTGGCCACCGGGGAGCTGTTTTTT. Protein product: CASSLESGVATGELFF. The gene calls are TRBV5-1 and TRBJ2-2; the D gene is possibly TRBD2 (6 bases). V lost 0 bases and J lost 4, with 13 bases in between. Germline V lookup: CDR1 SGHRS, CDR2 YFSETQ. The CDR3 extends over 16 amino acids.